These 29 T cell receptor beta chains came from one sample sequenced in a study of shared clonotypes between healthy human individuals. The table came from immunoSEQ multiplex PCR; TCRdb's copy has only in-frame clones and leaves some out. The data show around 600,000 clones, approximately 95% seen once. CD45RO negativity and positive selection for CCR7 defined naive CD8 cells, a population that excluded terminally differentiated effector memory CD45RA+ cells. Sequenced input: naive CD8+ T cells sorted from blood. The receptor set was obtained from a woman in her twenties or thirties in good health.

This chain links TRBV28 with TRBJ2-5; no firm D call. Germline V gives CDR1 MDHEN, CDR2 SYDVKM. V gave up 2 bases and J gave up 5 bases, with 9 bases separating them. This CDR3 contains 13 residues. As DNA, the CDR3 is TGTGCCAGCAGTTTAAGAGGTTTCGAGACCCAGTACTTC. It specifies CASSLRGFETQYF.

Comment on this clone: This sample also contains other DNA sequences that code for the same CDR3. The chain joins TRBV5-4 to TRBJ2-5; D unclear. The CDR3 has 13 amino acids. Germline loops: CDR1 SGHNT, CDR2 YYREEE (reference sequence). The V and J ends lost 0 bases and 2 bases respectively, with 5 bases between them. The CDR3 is CASSLESQETQYF. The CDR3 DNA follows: TGTGCCAGCAGCTTGGAGTCACAAGAGACCCAGTACTTC.

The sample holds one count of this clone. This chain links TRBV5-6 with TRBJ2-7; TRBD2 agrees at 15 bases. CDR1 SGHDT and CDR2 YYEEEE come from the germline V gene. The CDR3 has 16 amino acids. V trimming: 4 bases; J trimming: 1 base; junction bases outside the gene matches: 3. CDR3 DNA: TGTGCCAGCAGCAGCGGACTAGCGGGAGGGTCCTACGAGCAGTACTTC. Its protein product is CASSSGLAGGSYEQYF. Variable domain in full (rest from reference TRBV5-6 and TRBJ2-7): DAGVTQSPTHLIKTRGQQVTLRCSPKSGHDTVSWYQQALGQGPQFIFQYYEEEERQRGNFPDRFSGHQFPNYSSELNVNALLLGDSALYLCASSSGLAGGSYEQYFGPGTRLTVT.

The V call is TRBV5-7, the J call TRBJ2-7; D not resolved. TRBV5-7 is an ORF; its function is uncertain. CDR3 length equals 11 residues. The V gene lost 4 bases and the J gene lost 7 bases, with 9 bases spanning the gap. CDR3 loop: CASSPEQEQYF. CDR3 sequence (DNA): TGTGCCAGCAGCCCAGAACAAGAGCAGTACTTC.

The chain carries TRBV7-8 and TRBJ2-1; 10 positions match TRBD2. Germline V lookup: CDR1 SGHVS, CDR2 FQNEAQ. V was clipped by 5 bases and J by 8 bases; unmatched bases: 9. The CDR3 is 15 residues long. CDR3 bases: TGTGCCAGCAGCCCCCCGGGACTAGCGTTAGATGAGCAGTTCTTC. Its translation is CASSPPGLALDEQFF.

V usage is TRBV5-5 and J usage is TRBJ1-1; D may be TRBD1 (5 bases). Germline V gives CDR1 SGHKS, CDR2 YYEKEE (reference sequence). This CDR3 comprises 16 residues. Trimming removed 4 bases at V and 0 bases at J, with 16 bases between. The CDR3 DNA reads TGTGCCAGCAGCGGAGACAGCCACACTATGAACACTGAAGCTTTCTTT. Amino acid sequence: CASSGDSHTMNTEAFF.

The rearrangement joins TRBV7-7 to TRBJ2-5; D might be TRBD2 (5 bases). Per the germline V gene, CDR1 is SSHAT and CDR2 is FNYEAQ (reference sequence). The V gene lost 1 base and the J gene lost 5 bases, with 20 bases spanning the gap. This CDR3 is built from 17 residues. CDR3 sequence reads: CASSLGFREPRAETQYF. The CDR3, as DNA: TGTGCCAGCAGCTTAGGCTTTCGAGAGCCGAGGGCCGAGACCCAGTACTTC. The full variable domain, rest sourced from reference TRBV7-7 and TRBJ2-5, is GAGVSQSPRYKVTKRGQDVTLRCDPISSHATLYWYQQALGQGPEFLTYFNYEAQPDKSGLPSDRFSAERPEGSISTLTIQRTEQRDSAMYRCASSLGFREPRAETQYFGPGTRLLVL.

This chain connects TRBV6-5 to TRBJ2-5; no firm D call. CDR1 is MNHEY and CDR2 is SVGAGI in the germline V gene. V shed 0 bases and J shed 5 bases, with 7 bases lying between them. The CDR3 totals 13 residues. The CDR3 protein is CASSYSYSETQYF. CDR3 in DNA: TGTGCCAGCAGTTACTCGTACTCGGAGACCCAGTACTTC.

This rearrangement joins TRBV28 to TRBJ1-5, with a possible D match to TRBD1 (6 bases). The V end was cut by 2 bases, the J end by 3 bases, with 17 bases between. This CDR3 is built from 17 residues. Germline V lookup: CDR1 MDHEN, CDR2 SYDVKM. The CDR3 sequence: CASSLVTGSPYNQPQHF. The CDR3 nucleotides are TGTGCCAGCAGTTTAGTTACAGGGTCCCCCTACAATCAGCCCCAGCATTTT.

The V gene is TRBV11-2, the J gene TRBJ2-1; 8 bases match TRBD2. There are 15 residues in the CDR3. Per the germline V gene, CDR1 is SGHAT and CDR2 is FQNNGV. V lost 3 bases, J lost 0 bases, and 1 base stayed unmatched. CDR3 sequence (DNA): TGTGCCAGCAGCTTCCTAGCGGGCTCCTACAATGAGCAGTTCTTC. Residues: CASSFLAGSYNEQFF.

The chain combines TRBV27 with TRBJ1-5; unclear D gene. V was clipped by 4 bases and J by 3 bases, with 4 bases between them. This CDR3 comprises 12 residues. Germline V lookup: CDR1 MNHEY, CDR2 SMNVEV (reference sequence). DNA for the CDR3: TGTGCCAGCAGTTCATTCAATCAGCCCCAGCATTTT. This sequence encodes CASSSFNQPQHF.

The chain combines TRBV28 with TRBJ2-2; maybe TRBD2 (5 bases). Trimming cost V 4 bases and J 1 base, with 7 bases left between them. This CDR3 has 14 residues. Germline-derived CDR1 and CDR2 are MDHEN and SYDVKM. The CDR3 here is CASSSSGNTGELFF. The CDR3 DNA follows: TGTGCCAGCAGTTCCAGCGGGAACACCGGGGAGCTGTTTTTT. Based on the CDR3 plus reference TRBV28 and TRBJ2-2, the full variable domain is DVKVTQSSRYLVKRTGEKVFLECVQDMDHENMFWYRQDPGLGLRLIYFSYDVKMKEKGDIPEGYSVSREKKERFSLILESASTNQTSMYLCASSSSGNTGELFFGEGSRLTVL.

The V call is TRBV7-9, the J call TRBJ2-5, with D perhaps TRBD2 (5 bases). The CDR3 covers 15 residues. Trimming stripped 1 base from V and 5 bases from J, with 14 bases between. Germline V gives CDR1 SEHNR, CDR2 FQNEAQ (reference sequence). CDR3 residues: CASSLDAVRDETQYF. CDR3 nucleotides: TGTGCCAGCAGCTTAGATGCAGTGAGGGATGAGACCCAGTACTTC.

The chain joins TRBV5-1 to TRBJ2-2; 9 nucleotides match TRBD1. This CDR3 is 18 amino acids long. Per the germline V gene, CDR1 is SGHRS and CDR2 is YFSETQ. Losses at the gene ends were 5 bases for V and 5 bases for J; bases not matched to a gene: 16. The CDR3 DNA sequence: TGCGCCAGCAGTCCACGGGGACAGGGAGGCATAAAAACCGGGGAGCTGTTTTTT. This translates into CASSPRGQGGIKTGELFF. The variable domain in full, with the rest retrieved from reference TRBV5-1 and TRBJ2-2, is KAGVTQTPRYLIKTRGQQVTLSCSPISGHRSVSWYQQTPGQGLQFLFEYFSETQRNKGNFPGRFSGRQFSNSRSEMNVSTLELGDSALYLCASSPRGQGGIKTGELFFGEGSRLTVL.

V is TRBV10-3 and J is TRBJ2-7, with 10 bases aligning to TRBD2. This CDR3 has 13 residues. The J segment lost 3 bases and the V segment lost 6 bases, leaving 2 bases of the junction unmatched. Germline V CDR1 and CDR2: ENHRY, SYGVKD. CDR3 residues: CAIRPSGSYEQYF. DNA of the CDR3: TGTGCCATCAGACCTAGCGGGAGCTACGAGCAGTACTTC.

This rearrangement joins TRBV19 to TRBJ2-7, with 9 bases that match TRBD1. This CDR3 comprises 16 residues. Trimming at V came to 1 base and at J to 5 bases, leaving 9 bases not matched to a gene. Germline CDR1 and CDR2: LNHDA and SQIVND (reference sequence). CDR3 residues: CASSIAYPGQGDEQYF. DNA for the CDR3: TGTGCCAGTAGTATAGCCTATCCGGGACAGGGAGACGAGCAGTACTTC.

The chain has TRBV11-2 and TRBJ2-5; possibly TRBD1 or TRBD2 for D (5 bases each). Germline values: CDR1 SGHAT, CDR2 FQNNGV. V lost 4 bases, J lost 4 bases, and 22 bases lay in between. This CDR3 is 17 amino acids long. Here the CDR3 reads CASSSTLGRTARETQYF. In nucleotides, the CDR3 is TGTGCCAGCAGCTCGACCCTGGGACGTACAGCGAGAGAGACCCAGTACTTC.

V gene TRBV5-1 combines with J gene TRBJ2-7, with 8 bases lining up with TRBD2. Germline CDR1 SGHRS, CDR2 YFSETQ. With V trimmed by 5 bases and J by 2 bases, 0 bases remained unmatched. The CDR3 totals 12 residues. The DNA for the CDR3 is TGCGCCAGCAGGCGGGGGGCCTACGAGCAGTACTTC. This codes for CASRRGAYEQYF.

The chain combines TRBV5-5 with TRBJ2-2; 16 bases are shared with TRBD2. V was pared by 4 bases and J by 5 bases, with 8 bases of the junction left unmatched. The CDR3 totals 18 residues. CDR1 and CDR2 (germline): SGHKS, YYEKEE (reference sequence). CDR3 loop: CASSVGLAGGGATGELFF. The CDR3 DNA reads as TGTGCCAGCAGCGTGGGACTAGCGGGAGGGGGAGCTACCGGGGAGCTGTTTTTT.

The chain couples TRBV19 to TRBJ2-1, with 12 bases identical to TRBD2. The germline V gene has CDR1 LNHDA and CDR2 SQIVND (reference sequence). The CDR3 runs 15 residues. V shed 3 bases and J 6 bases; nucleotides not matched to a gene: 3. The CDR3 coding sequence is TGTGCCAGTAGTATGACTAGCGGGAGTACCAATGAGCAGTTCTTC. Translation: CASSMTSGSTNEQFF.

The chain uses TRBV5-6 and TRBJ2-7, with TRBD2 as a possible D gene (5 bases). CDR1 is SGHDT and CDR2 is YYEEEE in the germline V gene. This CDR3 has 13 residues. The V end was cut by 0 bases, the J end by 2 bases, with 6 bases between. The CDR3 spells CASSLALAYEQYF. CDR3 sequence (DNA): TGTGCCAGCAGCTTGGCACTAGCCTACGAGCAGTACTTC.

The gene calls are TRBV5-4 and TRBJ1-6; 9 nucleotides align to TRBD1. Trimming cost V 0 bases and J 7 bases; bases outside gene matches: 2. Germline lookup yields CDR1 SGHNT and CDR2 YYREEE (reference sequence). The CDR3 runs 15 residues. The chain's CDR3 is CASSLAGQGNSPLHF. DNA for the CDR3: TGTGCCAGCAGCTTGGCTGGACAGGGGAATTCACCCCTCCACTTT.

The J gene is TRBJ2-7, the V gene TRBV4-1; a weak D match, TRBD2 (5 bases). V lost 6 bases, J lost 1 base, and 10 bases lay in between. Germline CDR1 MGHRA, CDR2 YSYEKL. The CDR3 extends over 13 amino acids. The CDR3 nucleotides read TGCGCCAGCAGTTCAGCGGTTTCCTACGAGCAGTACTTC. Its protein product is CASSSAVSYEQYF.

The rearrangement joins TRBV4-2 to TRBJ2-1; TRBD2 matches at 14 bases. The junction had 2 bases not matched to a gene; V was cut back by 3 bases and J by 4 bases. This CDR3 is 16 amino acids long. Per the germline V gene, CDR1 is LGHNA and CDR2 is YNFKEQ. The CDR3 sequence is CASSHRTSGGYNEQFF. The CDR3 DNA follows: TGTGCCAGCAGCCATCGGACTAGCGGGGGGTACAATGAGCAGTTCTTC.

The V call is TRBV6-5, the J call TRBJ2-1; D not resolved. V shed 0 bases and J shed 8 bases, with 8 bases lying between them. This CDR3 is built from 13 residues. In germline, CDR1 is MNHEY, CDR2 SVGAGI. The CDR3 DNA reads TGTGCCAGCAGTTACTCTAGGGTGGATGAGCAGTTCTTC. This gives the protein CASSYSRVDEQFF.

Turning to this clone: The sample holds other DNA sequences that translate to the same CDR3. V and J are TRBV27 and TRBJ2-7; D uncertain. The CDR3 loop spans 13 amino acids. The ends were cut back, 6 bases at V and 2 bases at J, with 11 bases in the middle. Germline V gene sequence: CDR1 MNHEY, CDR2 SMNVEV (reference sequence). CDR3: CASSLVGTYEQYF. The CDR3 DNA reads TGTGCCAGCAGCTTGGTAGGGACCTACGAGCAGTACTTC.

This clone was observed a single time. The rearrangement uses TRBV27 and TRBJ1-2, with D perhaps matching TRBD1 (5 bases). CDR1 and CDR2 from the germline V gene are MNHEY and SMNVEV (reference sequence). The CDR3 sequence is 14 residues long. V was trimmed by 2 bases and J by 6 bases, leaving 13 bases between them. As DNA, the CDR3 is TGTGCCAGCAGTTTAGGGGCCCCCCCTCATGGCTACACCTTC. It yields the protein CASSLGAPPHGYTF.

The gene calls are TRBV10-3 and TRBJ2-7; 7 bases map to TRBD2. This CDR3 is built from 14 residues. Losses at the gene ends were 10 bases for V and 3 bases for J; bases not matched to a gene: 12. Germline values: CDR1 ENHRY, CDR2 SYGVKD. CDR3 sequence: CASHQRDDFYEQYF. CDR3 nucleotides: TGTGCCAGCCACCAGCGGGACGATTTCTACGAGCAGTACTTC.

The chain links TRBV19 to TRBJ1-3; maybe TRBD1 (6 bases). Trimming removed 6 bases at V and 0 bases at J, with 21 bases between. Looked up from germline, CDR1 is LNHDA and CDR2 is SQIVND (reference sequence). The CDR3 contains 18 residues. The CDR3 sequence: CASSRDRIPRTSGNTIYF. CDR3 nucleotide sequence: TGTGCCAGTAGCCGCGACAGGATTCCCCGAACCTCTGGAAACACCATATATTTT.